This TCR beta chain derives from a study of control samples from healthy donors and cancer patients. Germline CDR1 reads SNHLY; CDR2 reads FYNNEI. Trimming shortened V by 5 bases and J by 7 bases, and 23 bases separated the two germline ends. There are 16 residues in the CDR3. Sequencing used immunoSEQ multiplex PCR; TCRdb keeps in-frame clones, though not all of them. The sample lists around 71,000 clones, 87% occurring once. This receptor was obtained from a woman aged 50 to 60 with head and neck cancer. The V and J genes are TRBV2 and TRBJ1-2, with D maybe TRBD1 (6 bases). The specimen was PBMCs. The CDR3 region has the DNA TGTGCCAGCAGTCCGATAAAACAGGGAAGGACACGTGGCTACACCTTC. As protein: CASSPIKQGRTRGYTF.